This T cell receptor beta chain appears in the sequencing data of a study of T cell changes during pregnancy in multiple sclerosis (dated by TCRdb to the late 2010s). For the wider study: Changes in the T cell repertoire over the course of pregnancy were examined in this study in women with multiple sclerosis.

Sequences ENHRY (CDR1) and SYGVKD (CDR2) are obtained from the germline V gene. V is trimmed back by 10 bases and J by 1 base, and the junction contains 11 bases that no gene match accounts for. From the cysteine through the phenylalanine, the CDR3 covers 16 amino acids. CDR3 DNA only is kept here, 48 bases in frame from base 1. With respect to this clone: The specificity of this receptor is unknown. The record has no base qualities; no much larger clone is one base away.

Library construction relied on the immunoSEQ multiplex PCR assay. TCRdb carries this immuneACCESS record with in-frame sequences only. Its versions omit some clonotypes, under half of them owing to an unresolved V gene in the studies checked, with the rest unexplained. The sample data list 70,000 or so clones, and approximately 90% of these were observed just once. The biggest ten clones account for roughly 1.4% of the sample. This TCR was sampled from a female donor with multiple sclerosis, enrolled in a pregnancy study. This specimen consisted of peripheral blood, obtained in the third trimester of pregnancy. The V and J genes are TRBV10-3 and TRBJ1-5; 9 nucleotides in the junction match TRBD1. CDR3 region: CATNGDRAISNQPQHF. Here is the DNA: TGTGCCACCAACGGGGACAGGGCAATAAGCAATCAGCCCCAGCATTTT.